The 28 T cell receptor beta chains below come from one sample, sequenced in a study of cytomegalovirus exposure and HLA in healthy donors. Researchers ran the PCR with 60 Vbeta and 13 Jbeta primers. Sequencing used immunoSEQ multiplex PCR; TCRdb keeps in-frame clones, though not all of them. The data show about 170,000 clones, around 77% seen once. Sequencing was done on a sample of PBMCs. All receptors come from a female donor in good health and CMV-seronegative.

CDR3 DNA: TGTGCCAGCAGGGACACAGGGGGGAGCTACGAGCAGTACTTC. It translates to CASRDTGGSYEQYF. The chain recombines TRBV6-1 with TRBJ2-7; 8 bases are a match to TRBD1. CDR1 is MNHNS and CDR2 is SASEGT in the germline V gene. V dropped 6 bases and J dropped 3; count of bases not matched to a gene: 7. The CDR3 has 14 amino acids.

This chain uses TRBV6-5 with TRBJ2-7; TRBD2 matches 7 bases. Germline V lookup: CDR1 MNHEY, CDR2 SVGAGI. CDR3 length: 12 amino acids. V lost 6 bases and J lost 6; bases outside the gene matches: 5. CDR3 residues: CASSTRTSEQYF. The DNA of the CDR3 is TGTGCCAGCAGCACCAGGACTAGCGAGCAGTACTTC.

V is TRBV6-1 and J is TRBJ2-7; 8 bases fit TRBD1. Looked up from germline, CDR1 is MNHNS and CDR2 is SASEGT. The V and J ends lost 3 bases and 2 bases, in that order; junction bases with no gene match: 6. The CDR3 is 15 amino acids. In DNA, the CDR3 is TGTGCCAGCAGTGATATTGACAGGGGACCCTACGAGCAGTACTTC. It translates to CASSDIDRGPYEQYF.

This clone was seen just once. The chain uses TRBV5-1 and TRBJ2-3; 13 bases map to TRBD2. This CDR3 comprises 16 residues. J was trimmed by 6 bases and V by 0 bases; bases with no gene match: 4. From germline, CDR1 is SGHRS and CDR2 YFSETQ. The CDR3 is CASSLAWTSGSDTQYF. CDR3 bases: TGCGCCAGCAGCTTGGCTTGGACTAGCGGGAGTGATACGCAGTATTTT.

This clone was picked up one time. V and J are TRBV4-2 and TRBJ2-7; a weak D match, TRBD2 (7 bases). The germline V and J ends were trimmed by 0 bases and 3 bases, with 18 bases remaining between them. CDR1 and CDR2 (germline): LGHNA, YNFKEQ. This CDR3 contains 17 residues. The CDR3 protein is CASSQDTPPGGGYEQYF. CDR3 coding DNA: TGTGCCAGCAGCCAAGATACCCCACCGGGGGGCGGCTACGAGCAGTACTTC.

This clone was observed once. This chain joins TRBV6-1 and TRBJ2-7, with a possible D match to TRBD1 (6 bases). The CDR3 is made up of 11 amino acids. Germline assignment: CDR1 MNHNS and CDR2 SASEGT. The V end lost 8 bases, the J end lost 7 bases, and 12 bases lay between the germline ends. The CDR3 reads CASDRLGEQYF. DNA for the CDR3: TGTGCCAGCGACAGGTTAGGAGAGCAGTACTTC.

V usage is TRBV28 and J usage is TRBJ1-5; D is uncertain. Trimming pared 1 base from V and 1 base from J, leaving 14 bases between. CDR3 length equals 17 residues. Germline-derived CDR1 and CDR2 are MDHEN and SYDVKM. The CDR3 protein is CASSLFPRGRSNQPQHF. Here the CDR3 DNA reads TGTGCCAGCAGTTTATTTCCCCGGGGAAGGAGCAATCAGCCCCAGCATTTT.

The chain recombines TRBV11-2 with TRBJ2-2; 13 positions agree with TRBD2. This CDR3 is built from 17 residues. CDR1 is SGHAT and CDR2 is FQNNGV in the germline V gene. V lost 1 base, J lost 4 bases, and 3 bases stayed unmatched. CDR3 sequence (DNA): TGTGCCAGCAGCTTAGGGACTAGCGGGAGAACCACCGGGGAGCTGTTTTTT. Amino acids: CASSLGTSGRTTGELFF.

The J gene is TRBJ2-1, the V gene TRBV4-2; TRBD2 matches at 8 bases. Germline V lookup: CDR1 LGHNA, CDR2 YNFKEQ. The CDR3 loop spans 14 amino acids. J gave up 7 bases and V 7 bases, and 9 bases lay outside the gene matches. The CDR3 region is CASTPGGPLNEQFF. CDR3 nucleotides: TGTGCCAGCACTCCGGGGGGGCCCCTTAATGAGCAGTTCTTC.

The chain has TRBV19 and TRBJ1-1, with TRBD1 matching over 7 bases. The CDR3 sequence is 13 residues long. Germline loops: CDR1 LNHDA, CDR2 SQIVND (reference sequence). The J segment lost 0 bases and the V segment lost 10 bases, leaving 5 bases of the junction unmatched. The CDR3 DNA follows: TGTGCCACCTGGACAGGCTTGAACACTGAAGCTTTCTTT. It specifies CATWTGLNTEAFF.

The chain recombines TRBV5-1 with TRBJ2-6, with TRBD2 identical over 9 bases. Germline V gene data show CDR1 as SGHRS and CDR2 as YFSETQ. The CDR3 totals 17 residues. V shed 3 bases, J shed 1 base, and the junction held 5 bases outside the gene matches. The CDR3 reads CASSWTSAGSGANVLTF. The CDR3, as DNA: TGCGCCAGCAGCTGGACTAGCGCGGGGTCTGGGGCCAACGTCCTGACTTTC.

This rearrangement joins TRBV4-2 to TRBJ1-1, with 8 bases lining up with TRBD1. Germline CDR1 LGHNA, CDR2 YNFKEQ. The V gene end was trimmed by 1 base and the J gene end by 0 bases; junction bases not matched to a gene: 7. The CDR3 consists of 17 residues. The CDR3 bases are TGTGCCAGCAGCCAAGGGCAGGGGGCCTTGATGAACACTGAAGCTTTCTTT. Its translation is CASSQGQGALMNTEAFF.

The rearrangement joins TRBV4-1 to TRBJ2-3, with 7 bases identical to TRBD2. Germline CDR1 and CDR2: MGHRA and YSYEKL. V was pared by 6 bases and J by 0 bases, with 6 bases of the junction left unmatched. CDR3 length equals 15 residues. In DNA form, the CDR3 reads TGCGCCAGCAGGAAGAGCGGGGCTAGCACAGATACGCAGTATTTT. Residues: CASRKSGASTDTQYF.

This chain's CDR3 is CASSTTPNTGELFF. CDR3 in DNA: TGTGCCAGCAGCACGACACCGAACACCGGGGAGCTGTTTTTT. This chain connects TRBV7-3 to TRBJ2-2; no firm D call. V was pared by 5 bases and J by 0 bases, with 7 bases between. Per germline, CDR1 SGHTA and CDR2 FQGTGA. This CDR3 has 14 residues.

This chain uses TRBV11-2 with TRBJ1-3; D perhaps matches TRBD1 (5 bases). From germline, CDR1 is SGHAT and CDR2 FQNNGV. The CDR3 runs to 14 residues. V was shortened by 3 bases and J by 4 bases, with 10 bases between the two germline ends. CDR3 sequence (DNA): TGTGCCAGCAGCTTGGTTGGGGGGGGAAACACCATATATTTT. Translated, it gives CASSLVGGGNTIYF.

The chain is built from TRBV5-6 and TRBJ2-6; D call uncertain. The CDR3 length is 18 residues. V lost 3 bases, J lost 0 bases, and 16 bases lay in between. Germline CDR1 reads SGHDT; CDR2 reads YYEEEE. CDR3 sequence: CASSSQLQLDSGANVLTF. CDR3 bases: TGTGCCAGCAGCTCACAGCTCCAGCTCGACTCTGGGGCCAACGTCCTGACTTTC.

For this clone: The same CDR3 also results from other DNA sequences found in this sample. This rearrangement joins TRBV7-2 to TRBJ1-1; no reliable D call. The V and J ends lost 4 bases and 0 bases respectively, with 6 bases between them. Germline V gives CDR1 SGHTA, CDR2 FQGNSA. The CDR3 length is 13 residues. Here the CDR3 DNA reads TGTGCCAGCAGCTCAACGGTGAACACTGAAGCTTTCTTT. Encoded protein: CASSSTVNTEAFF.

A word on this clone: The same CDR3 also results from other DNA sequences found in this sample. The V and J genes are TRBV5-6 and TRBJ1-2; 7 bases align to TRBD1. CDR1 and CDR2 (germline): SGHDT, YYEEEE. V was clipped by 2 bases and J by 2 bases; unmatched bases: 3. The CDR3 spans 14 residues. CDR3 sequence (DNA): TGTGCCAGCAGCTTTCCGACAGGGAACTATGGCTACACCTTC. It encodes CASSFPTGNYGYTF.

The chain uses TRBV28 and TRBJ1-2, with 8 bases identical to TRBD1. Germline CDR1 MDHEN, CDR2 SYDVKM. The CDR3 is 13 amino acids. V gave up 10 bases and J gave up 2 bases; unmatched junction bases: 6. This CDR3 reads CANSRGPNYGYTF. CDR3 bases: TGTGCCAATTCCAGGGGGCCCAACTATGGCTACACCTTC.

The V call is TRBV6-1, the J call TRBJ2-7; possible D gene TRBD2, 5 bases. CDR3 length equals 17 residues. Germline V gene lookup returns CDR1 MNHNS and CDR2 SASEGT. Trimming left V 1 base short and J 0 bases short, with 16 bases between. The CDR3 sequence: CASSEGGGVLLSYEQYF. The CDR3, as DNA: TGTGCCAGCAGTGAAGGCGGAGGTGTGCTCCTCTCCTACGAGCAGTACTTC.

The rearrangement links TRBV27 to TRBJ2-5; tentatively, D is TRBD2 (6 bases). Germline V CDR1 and CDR2: MNHEY, SMNVEV (reference sequence). This CDR3 is 13 amino acids long. With 9 bases removed from V and 2 bases from J, the gap between germline ends came to 13 bases. This chain's CDR3 is CASKRAGQETQYF. Here the CDR3 DNA reads TGTGCCAGTAAGCGGGCCGGGCAAGAGACCCAGTACTTC.

The CDR3 loop reads CASSETPGGEQYF. The DNA for the CDR3 is TGTGCCAGCAGTGAAACCCCGGGCGGGGAGCAGTACTTC. The rearrangement uses TRBV6-1 and TRBJ2-7; TRBD2 is a possible D gene (5 bases). V was pared by 2 bases and J by 7 bases, with 12 bases between. Germline lookup yields CDR1 MNHNS and CDR2 SASEGT. The length of the CDR3 is 13 residues.

J is TRBJ2-3 and V is TRBV5-1, with unresolved D. Germline values: CDR1 SGHRS, CDR2 YFSETQ. The CDR3 covers 15 residues. V shed 0 bases and J shed 0 bases, with 8 bases lying between them. In DNA form, the CDR3 reads TGCGCCAGCAGCTTGGAAAGCTTTAGCACAGATACGCAGTATTTT. Translated: CASSLESFSTDTQYF.

The chain employs TRBV14 and TRBJ2-7; 9 bases are a match to TRBD1. V was pared by 4 bases and J by 1 base, with 8 bases of the junction left unmatched. This CDR3 has 16 amino acids. Germline CDR1 SGHDN, CDR2 FVKESK. For the CDR3, the DNA is TGTGCCAGCAGCCTACGCCGAGGGACAGGGTCCTACGAGCAGTACTTC. Amino acids: CASSLRRGTGSYEQYF. Full variable domain (rest looked up from reference TRBV14 and TRBJ2-7): EAGVTQFPSHSVIEKGQTVTLRCDPISGHDNLYWYRRVMGKEIKFLLHFVKESKQDESGMPNNRFLAERTGGTYSTLKVQPAELEDSGVYFCASSLRRGTGSYEQYFGPGTRLTVT.

This clone was observed a handful of times. This chain connects TRBV5-1 to TRBJ1-2, with TRBD1 matching 8 bases. CDR3 size: 12 residues. Trimming removed 2 bases from V and 6 bases from J; junction bases left unmatched: 0. Looked up from germline, CDR1 is SGHRS and CDR2 is YFSETQ. CDR3 amino acids: CASSLQGDGYTF. The DNA of the CDR3 is TGCGCCAGCAGCTTACAGGGGGATGGCTACACCTTC.

About this clone itself: The sample contains more than one DNA sequence encoding this CDR3. The chain recombines TRBV7-8 with TRBJ1-2, with 7 bases identical to TRBD1. Germline lookup yields CDR1 SGHVS and CDR2 FQNEAQ. This CDR3 has 14 residues. Unmatched junction bases numbered 1, after V lost 2 bases and J lost 1 base. This chain's CDR3 is CASSLRDSNYGYTF. The CDR3 DNA reads TGTGCCAGCAGCTTACGGGACAGTAACTATGGCTACACCTTC. Filled out from reference TRBV7-8 and TRBJ1-2, the complete variable domain reads GAGVSQSPRYKVAKRGQDVALRCDPISGHVSLFWYQQALGQGPEFLTYFQNEAQLDKSGLPSDRFFAERPEGSVSTLKIQRTQQEDSAVYLCASSLRDSNYGYTFGSGTRLTVV.

This chain links TRBV28 with TRBJ2-5; 9 nucleotides line up with TRBD2. With V trimmed by 6 bases and J by 5 bases, 4 bases remained unmatched. This CDR3 is 13 amino acids long. Germline loops: CDR1 MDHEN, CDR2 SYDVKM. CDR3 amino acids: CASRGGGAETQYF. For the CDR3, the DNA is TGTGCCAGCAGAGGCGGGGGGGCCGAGACCCAGTACTTC.

This CDR3 is CASSRQTGPNTEAFF. CDR3 DNA: TGTGCCAGCAGCCGTCAGACAGGGCCGAACACTGAAGCTTTCTTT. This chain uses TRBV16 with TRBJ1-1; 7 bases line up with TRBD1. The CDR3 spans 15 residues. The V and J ends lost 4 bases and 1 base, in that order; junction bases with no gene match: 6. The germline gives CDR1 KGHSY, CDR2 FQNENV.